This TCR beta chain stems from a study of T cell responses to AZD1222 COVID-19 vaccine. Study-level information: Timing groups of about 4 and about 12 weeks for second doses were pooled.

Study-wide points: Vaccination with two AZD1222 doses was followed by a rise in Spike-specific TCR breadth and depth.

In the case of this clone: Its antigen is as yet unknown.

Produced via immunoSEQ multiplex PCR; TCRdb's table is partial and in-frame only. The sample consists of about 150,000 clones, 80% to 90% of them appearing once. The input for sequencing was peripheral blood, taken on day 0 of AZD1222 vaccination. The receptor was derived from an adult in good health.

CDR3 DNA sequence: TGTGCCAGCAGCCAACGCCAAGGGAATCAGCCCCAGCATTTT. Its translation: CASSQRQGNQPQHF. The chain uses TRBV27 and TRBJ1-5; no clear D gene. The CDR3 runs 14 residues. V was cut by 6 bases and J by 4 bases, with 13 bases left in between. Per the germline V gene, CDR1 is MNHEY and CDR2 is SMNVEV (reference sequence).